What follows describes a single T cell receptor beta chain. Its antigen is currently not known. No base qualities exist here, and no much larger clone lies one base off it. The entry originates in a study of T-cell reconstitution after alpha-beta-depleted transplantation in children (dated by TCRdb to 2016 to 2018). About the full investigation: The study quantitatively tracked T-cell immune reconstitution after TCRalphabeta/CD19-depleted allogeneic hematopoietic cell transplantation in children using TCR repertoire profiling. Paper-wide results and their limitations: In some patients, the high TCRbeta diversity seen at day 60 was put down to recipient T cells and intrathymic progenitors that had survived conditioning. About two months after transplant, the apparently early recovery of alphabetaT-cell counts reportedly depended on just several hundred clones that had expanded rapidly and came from non-depleted graft cells. Over subsequent months, a decline in hyperexpanded clone frequencies was noted, and after one year, T-cell counts and TCRbeta diversity were mostly ascribed to newly produced T cells.

The label giving this sample's treatment or condition can be read as: allogeneic hematopoietic cell transplantation with graft depleted of TCRalphabeta T cells and CD19 B cells. Transplant recipients were children who received TCRalphabeta/CD19-depleted allogeneic hematopoietic cell grafts. Libraries were constructed by PCR. Sequenced on an Illumina HiSeq 2500. Molecular barcoding was employed in the preparation of TCR libraries, with unique molecular identifiers being used to normalize TCRbeta repertoire quantification. In-frame beta chains were kept once TCRdb had trimmed the public reads at Q25 with fastp and called clones with MiXCR. Rows with a matching CDR3 protein are joined into one entry that keeps the most common DNA and genes. A total of roughly 350,000 distinct CDR3 sequences appear in this sample, around 15% of them only once. The ten biggest clones cover around two fifths of the sample.

V and J are truncated by 7 bases and 2 bases respectively, leaving an intervening sequence of 21 bases. CDR3 length: 16 amino acids, cysteine to phenylalanine. Only the CDR3 DNA is retained, 48 bases long and in frame from the first base. The germline V gene sets CDR1 to MNHEY and CDR2 to SVGEGT. The rearrangement joined TRBV6-2 or TRBV6-3 to TRBJ2-7; a tentative D match to TRBD2 spans 7 bases. The source of this sequence is a male patient aged 2 to 9 who had a stem cell transplant for acute lymphoblastic leukemia, so the T cells may come from the graft donor. Sequenced here: PBMCs, mostly from graft donor cells, sampled 360 days after TCRalphabeta/CD19-depleted stem cell transplant. At the DNA level, the sequence is TGTGCCAGCACCAACCCCCGGGGGGCTCTTACCTACGAGCAGTACTTC. Its translation reads: CASTNPRGALTYEQYF.